This T cell receptor (beta chain) appears in the sequencing data of a study of blood T cell repertoires in COVID-19. Turning to the study itself: Sources were T cells, B-cell-depleted T cells, or PBMCs; the material itself was cDNA or gDNA.

CDR1 is LGHDT and CDR2 is YNNKEL in the germline V gene (reference sequence). The CDR3 covers 15 residues. V was shortened by 3 bases and J by 8 bases, with 19 bases between the two germline ends. In the study's own analysis: For nucleated cells, counts were estimated from reference gene primer amplification. TCRdb's copy holds only in-frame clones and misses some; the assay was immunoSEQ multiplex PCR. V and J calls and clone size are as listed in that table; D and trimming were resolved from the DNA. The sample lists about 140,000 clones, over 80% occurring once. The chain links TRBV3-1 (or the pseudogene TRBV3-2) to TRBJ1-2; D is ambiguous. Sequenced sample: peripheral blood. The receptor was isolated from a woman of 80 years or more with acute or convalescent COVID-19. CDR3 sequence (DNA): TGTGCCAGCAGCCATTCCCGGTTATTACTAGGGGGCTACACCTTC. Translation gives CASSHSRLLLGGYTF.